The clone carrying this T cell receptor (beta chain) was detected only once. What it recognizes is unknown. Peripheral blood came from all dose cohorts at three timepoints. This sample stems from a study of OX40 agonist ivuxolimab in advanced cancers. General observations from the study: CD4+ and CD8+ T cells in blood underwent clonal expansion by week 6 at 0.1 to 3.0 mg/kg.

Sequencing was performed with immunoSEQ multiplex PCR; in TCRdb, only in-frame clones are kept and a portion is missing. Seen here are 30,000 or so clones, around 90% observed once, and the top ten hold roughly 9.4%. Germline CDR1 and CDR2: SEHNR and FQNEAQ (reference sequence). The CDR3 is 14 residues long. Trimming pared 5 bases from V and 5 bases from J, leaving 16 bases between. This receptor was identified in an adult with an advanced solid tumor such as melanoma, head and neck, liver or kidney cancer. The chain combines TRBV7-9 with TRBJ2-7; TRBD1 might be the D (6 bases). The material sequenced was CD4+ or CD8+ T cells sorted from blood, taken in a trial of the OX40 agonist ivuxolimab. In DNA, the CDR3 is TGTGCCAGCAGCCCCCGAGGACAGTCTAACGAGCAGTACTTC. Its translation is CASSPRGQSNEQYF.